These 15 T cell receptor beta chains share one sample of origin, sequenced in a study of T cells in Graves' hyperthyroidism and ophthalmopathy. The TCR beta CDR3 regions underwent amplification using RNA transcripts as the source. Carried out on the TCR CDR3, a first-round RT-PCR used the HTBI primer set. Using its own MiXCR run on the multiplex PCR reads, TCRdb lists one record per CDR3 protein. The profile shows 550,000 to 600,000 distinct CDR3 sequences, around 45% of them singletons. Sequencing input: peripheral blood or thyroid tissue (not recorded which). These receptors came from an adult woman with Graves' disease, either hyperthyroidism or ophthalmopathy (not recorded which).

The V call is TRBV12-3 or TRBV12-4, the J call TRBJ1-2; D gene ambiguous. The V and J ends lost 7 bases and 8 bases respectively, with 20 bases between them. The CDR3 runs 14 residues. CDR3 DNA: TGTGCCAGCACTTCCACCCGACGGGTCGGAGGCTACACCTTC. Residues: CASTSTRRVGGYTF.

The chain recombines TRBV2 with TRBJ2-7; no clear D gene. CDR1 and CDR2 (germline): SNHLY, FYNNEI. Trimming pared 10 bases from V and 6 bases from J, leaving 13 bases between. This CDR3 contains 11 residues. The CDR3 DNA reads TGTGCCACCCGAGGCCGGAGCGAGCAGTACTTC. Its translation is CATRGRSEQYF.

This chain joins TRBV15 and TRBJ2-7; possible D gene TRBD2, 5 bases. V lost 0 bases to trimming and J lost 5 bases, with 8 bases between them. Germline V gene sequence: CDR1 LNHNV, CDR2 YYDKDF (reference sequence). CDR3 length: 13 residues. The CDR3 reads CATSRDLGDEQYF. The CDR3 bases are TGTGCCACCAGCAGAGACCTCGGGGACGAGCAGTACTTC. Looking up the rest from reference TRBV15 and TRBJ2-7 gives the full variable domain: DAMVIQNPRYQVTQFGKPVTLSCSQTLNHNVMYWYQQKSSQAPKLLFHYYDKDFNNEADTPDNFQSRRPNTSFCFLDIRSPGLGDTAMYLCATSRDLGDEQYFGPGTRLTVT.

The chain is built from TRBV20-1 and TRBJ1-4; D unclear. The CDR3 totals 13 residues. Germline CDR1 is DFQATT and CDR2 is SNEGSKA (reference sequence). V shed 6 bases and J shed 0 bases, with 8 bases lying between them. The DNA for the CDR3 is TGCAGTGCCGCGAAGGCAACTAATGAAAAACTGTTTTTT. Protein product: CSAAKATNEKLFF.

Worth noting for this clonotype: Relative to the germline gene, one junction end is altered; a read error may explain this. The gene calls are TRBV25-1 and TRBJ1-6; 7 bases agree with TRBD1. This CDR3 comprises 17 residues. The germline V gene encodes CDR1 MGHDK and CDR2 SYGVNS. The CDR3 loop reads CASSDWDSSSYNSPPHF. In DNA form, the CDR3 reads TGCGCCAGCAGTGACTGGGACAGCAGCTCCTATAATTCACCCCCCCACTTT.

This clonotype showed up just a few times. This sequence joins TRBV19 and TRBJ2-6; no reliable D call. The germline V gene has CDR1 LNHDA and CDR2 SQIVND (reference sequence). The CDR3 is 14 amino acids. Trimming pared 8 bases from V and 0 bases from J, leaving 8 bases between. The CDR3 protein is CASARGSGANVLTF. DNA of the CDR3: TGTGCCAGTGCTAGAGGCTCTGGGGCCAACGTCCTGACTTTC.

On this clonotype itself: Lacking the conserved final phenylalanine or tryptophan, this CDR3 likely reflects a read error. The limits of the CDR3 on the DNA are not certain, so only TCRdb's listed CDR3 is given. The CDR3 here is CASSFAPVTS. The chain couples TRBV11-3 to TRBJ2-6; the D call in the table, TRBD1, was not verified against the DNA. The CDR3 comprises 10 residues, both ends counted. The germline CDR1 and CDR2 sequences are SGHNT and YENEEA.

The chain recombines TRBV2 with TRBJ1-5; 7 bases are a match to TRBD1. This CDR3 has 14 amino acids. Trimming took 6 bases from V and 11 from J; bases not matched to a gene: 13. CDR1 and CDR2 from the germline V gene are SNHLY and FYNNEI. CDR3 protein: CASSGSGGRETQHF. Written as DNA, the CDR3 is TGTGCCAGCAGCGGATCAGGGGGACGGGAGACCCAGCATTTT.

This chain joins TRBV7-9 and TRBJ1-1; D call uncertain. This CDR3 has 12 amino acids. Deletions cut 0 bases from V and 6 bases from J, with 5 bases between. Germline V gene data show CDR1 as SEHNR and CDR2 as FQNEAQ (reference sequence). In nucleotides, the CDR3 is TGTGCCAGCAGCTTAGCGGCAGCTGAAGCTTTCTTT. The encoded protein is CASSLAAAEAFF.

V gene TRBV29-1 combines with J gene TRBJ2-2; D is ambiguous. CDR3 length equals 11 residues. The V end lost 7 bases, the J end lost 7 bases, and 10 bases lay between the germline ends. The germline V gene encodes CDR1 SQVTM and CDR2 ANQGSEA. CDR3 amino acids: CSATSGGELFF. The CDR3 region has the DNA TGCAGCGCTACGTCGGGCGGGGAGCTGTTTTTT.

In this sample, this clonotype turned up many times. The chain links TRBV9 to TRBJ2-5; D is perhaps TRBD2 (5 bases). The germline CDR1 and CDR2 sequences are SGDLS and YYNGEE. This CDR3 comprises 15 residues. Between the trimmed V and J ends, which lost 0 bases and 0 bases, there was a span of 9 bases. The chain's CDR3 is CASSVGEKYQETQYF. The CDR3 region has the DNA TGTGCCAGCAGCGTAGGGGAGAAGTACCAAGAGACCCAGTACTTC.

The chain couples TRBV2 to TRBJ2-3, with D tentatively TRBD2 (5 bases). Trimming removed 7 bases from V and 4 bases from J, with 15 bases in between. CDR1 is SNHLY, CDR2 FYNNEI, per germline. The CDR3 is made up of 14 amino acids. In nucleotides, the CDR3 is TGTGCCAGCAAAGAAGCGGAGACCCCAGATACGCAGTATTTT. This codes for CASKEAETPDTQYF.

The chain recombines TRBV29-1 with TRBJ2-5; 8 positions agree with TRBD1. Germline V gene data show CDR1 as SQVTM and CDR2 as ANQGSEA. The CDR3 has 14 amino acids. With 4 bases clipped from V and 1 base from J, the junction kept 5 bases outside the gene matches. The CDR3 DNA reads TGCAGCGTTGTGACCAGGGGGCGCCAAGAGACCCAGTACTTC. Residues: CSVVTRGRQETQYF. Full variable domain (rest looked up from reference TRBV29-1 and TRBJ2-5): SAVISQKPSRDICQRGTSLTIQCQVDSQVTMMFWYRQQPGQSLTLIATANQGSEATYESGFVIDKFPISRPNLTFSTLTVSNMSPEDSSIYLCSVVTRGRQETQYFGPGTRLLVL.

This clonotype showed up many times. The V call is TRBV7-9, the J call TRBJ2-5; D gene uncertain. Deletions cut 5 bases from V and 5 bases from J, with 3 bases between. The germline V gene has CDR1 SEHNR and CDR2 FQNEAQ (reference sequence). The CDR3 has 10 amino acids. The CDR3, as DNA: TGTGCCAGCAGCATGGAGACCCAGTACTTC. Its translation: CASSMETQYF.

Ten or more counts support this clonotype. The chain is built from TRBV3-1 and TRBJ2-7; 7 bases fit TRBD2. V lost 0 bases to trimming and J lost 9 bases; unmatched junction nucleotides: 11. The germline V gene has CDR1 LGHDT and CDR2 YNNKEL (reference sequence). CDR3 length: 15 amino acids. In DNA, the CDR3 is TGTGCCAGCAGCCAAGATCACGGGGACTACGATGGGCAGTACTTC. Protein sequence: CASSQDHGDYDGQYF.